This TCR beta chain is from a study of T cells in Graves' hyperthyroidism and ophthalmopathy. The CDR3 is 15 residues long. V was trimmed by 7 bases and J by 6 bases, leaving 19 bases between them. Germline CDR1 is MDHEN and CDR2 is SYDVKM. From RNA transcripts, TCR beta CDR3 regions were amplified. First-round RT-PCR with HTBI primers amplified the TCR CDR3 region. TCRdb re-analysed the multiplex PCR reads in MiXCR, keeping a single row per CDR3 protein. The sample has roughly 200,000 distinct CDR3 sequences; approximately 16% are singletons. This clonotype ranks as medium-sized. The chain recombines TRBV28 with TRBJ1-5; D is perhaps TRBD1 (5 bases). Sequenced: blood. This sequence originates from a woman aged 50 to 60 with Graves' hyperthyroidism. CDR3 nucleotides: TGTGCCAGCACCTCTCTCTGGAGGGGTGTTCAGCCCCAGCATTTT. This codes for CASTSLWRGVQPQHF.